This T cell receptor beta chain was sequenced in a study of T cell responses to AZD1222 COVID-19 vaccine (dated by TCRdb to 2020 to 2022). Turning to the overall study: A total of just over 230 trial participants underwent TCR sequencing, of whom approximately 200 had received two doses of AZD1222 and some 25 had received two doses of the MenACWY control vaccine. Trial participants were enrolled by age into subgroups of 18-55, 56-69 and 70-plus years, and approximately 150, 30 and 60 TCR-sequenced participants, respectively, were included in these subgroups. What the work shows at the level of the full study, not this receptor alone: Conclusions about previously exposed vaccinees are limited because only six or seven AZD1222 recipients were SARS-CoV-2 seropositive at baseline. Because no day 14 peak-response samples were available, the repertoires could be characterized only after the peak T cell response. The whole spike protein was spanned by vaccine-associated CD4 TCRs, and dominant responses were seen in regions 160-218 and 743-854. Participants were mostly white British and included more females than males, and it was suggested by the authors that clonal diversity may have been underestimated. After two AZD1222 doses, spike-specific TCR breadth and depth were significantly higher than at day 0 and than in MenACWY recipients. The 56-69-year group was small, and its depth increase did not reach significance, likely because of low power. Reportedly, close to half of the unique spike-specific TCRs recognized epitopes lying outside the regions that are mutated in the B.1.351 and B.1.1.7 variants.

As concerns this clone: Its antigen target is currently unknown. Base quality data are lacking; no much larger clone is found one base away.

The sample's time point label, decoded: baseline before first vaccination. In light of the paper, this sample's treatment or condition label describes: meningococcal conjugate vaccine given as trial control. Samples from vaccinated people were obtained from the UK trials COV001 and COV002, which included a single-blind randomized controlled phase 2/3 trial of AZD1222 (ChAdOx1 nCoV-19) in healthy adults. For TCRbeta chain sequencing, PBMC samples were collected from trial participants at day 0 and at day 28 after the second dose. The CDR3 regions of human TCRbeta chains were subjected to immunosequencing. On the study's bioinformatics: Repertoire TCRs were checked for matches against a reference library of SARS-CoV-2-specific TCRs that had been generated using the MIRA antigen-specificity platform. Breadth was defined as the fraction of unique TCRs that were SARS-CoV-2-associated. Depth was defined as the fraction of total T cells that were SARS-CoV-2-associated. Using the MIRA data, every spike-specific TCR was mapped to the spike region that the TCR reacted to and assigned to either a CD4 or a CD8 class. Log10-transformed breadth and depth values were compared by one-way ANOVA with Sidak's multiple comparisons tests. As stored in TCRdb, this immuneACCESS dataset retains in-frame rearrangements with V and J assigned. A fraction of the clones does not appear; measured against another copy, unresolved V genes explain less than half of the discrepancy, and the remainder lacks a known reason. V and J calls and clone size are as listed in that table; D and trimming were resolved from the DNA. The sample has 120,000 or so clones on record, roughly 90% of them singletons. Of the sample, more than 9.5% falls within the top ten clones.

The CDR3, from cysteine to phenylalanine, totals 18 residues. The only DNA kept is the CDR3, 54 bases in frame from the first base. The receptor's source is an adult in good health. The specimen comprised peripheral blood, sampled on day 0 of MenACWY control vaccination. The rearranged segments are TRBV21-1 and TRBJ1-1; the table calls TRBD1, which could not be checked here. TRBV21-1 is listed as a pseudogene. The CDR3: CASTSHLNFRGNNTEAFF. The nucleotide sequence reads TGTGCCAGCACCTCTCATCTTAATTTCAGGGGGAACAACACTGAAGCTTTCTTT.